The TCR beta chain under discussion was sequenced for a study of T cell repertoires in cytomegalovirus infection. Study-wide results and limits: There were HLA-C-restricted CMV-specific TCR beta clonotypes dominating the ex vivo response.

TCRdb fed the reads into MiXCR, producing one record per CDR3 protein. The table lists fewer than 85,000 distinct CDR3 sequences, about 4.2% of them singletons. This clonotype has ten or more counts. The target antigen is unknown. Germline loops: CDR1 LGHNA, CDR2 YSLEER. Trimming took off 0 bases at V and 2 bases at J, with 10 bases between the two ends. This CDR3 spans 15 amino acids. V gene TRBV4-3 combines with J gene TRBJ1-2, with TRBD1 as a possible D gene (5 bases). This receptor was obtained from a human donor in good health (CMV status not recorded). Some clones in this sample may be carry-over from other donors' samples. The specimen was PBMCs. Here the CDR3 DNA reads TGCGCCAGCAGCCAAGACTCACGGGACAACTATGGCTACACCTTC. It is translated as CASSQDSRDNYGYTF.